The clone carrying this T cell receptor beta chain has just one count. CDR3 length: 13 residues. With 7 bases removed from V and 0 bases from J, the gap between germline ends came to 9 bases. Germline CDR1 reads MNHEY; CDR2 reads SVGAGI. Cohort assignment relied on participant-reported clinical history. What the recovered Cohort 3 donors had was two negative PCRs, clearance, or symptom resolution. The sample belongs to a study of blood T cell repertoires in COVID-19. At the level of the study: Acute and convalescent COVID-19 samples came from the United States, Italy and Spain. T cells, B-cell-depleted T cells, or PBMCs supplied cDNA or gDNA.

TCRdb's table, derived via immunoSEQ multiplex PCR, lists solely in-frame clones and lacks some. The sample includes 200,000 to 250,000 clones, roughly four fifths seen only once; the top ten take approximately 8.7%. The source is a man in his forties who had recovered from COVID-19. The sequencing input was PBMCs or T cells enriched from blood (not recorded which). The rearrangement joins TRBV6-5 to TRBJ1-2; no firm D call. The CDR3 loop is CASTRGANYGYTF. The CDR3 DNA reads TGTGCCAGCACCCGAGGAGCTAACTATGGCTACACCTTC.